This is a list of T cell receptor beta chains from one sample in a study of blood T cell repertoires in COVID-19. Assay used: immunoSEQ multiplex PCR; TCRdb lists only in-frame clones, some missing. There are about 190,000 clones in the sample; 88% occur only once, and about 4.4% lies in the top ten. The sequenced sample was peripheral blood. The receptor set was obtained from a human donor in a cohort sampled during active COVID-19. CDR3s include the opening cysteine and the closing phenylalanine or tryptophan. Each record gives: D gene, V gene, J gene, CDR3 protein. D genes are given only for firm matches.

d_call: NA
v_call: TRBV5-4
j_call: TRBJ1-1
cdr3_aa: CASTDHRDIAAEAFF

d_call: NA
v_call: TRBV2
j_call: TRBJ2-2
cdr3_aa: CASSLARVNGELFF

d_call: TRBD1
v_call: TRBV28
j_call: TRBJ2-1
cdr3_aa: CASSDRYNEQFF

d_call: TRBD2
v_call: TRBV4-1
j_call: TRBJ2-5
cdr3_aa: CASSQNRGGETQYF

d_call: NA
v_call: TRBV20-1
j_call: TRBJ1-3
cdr3_aa: CSASPSSGNTIYF

d_call: NA
v_call: TRBV7-2
j_call: TRBJ2-3
cdr3_aa: CASSLAPSRADTQYF

d_call: NA
v_call: TRBV5-8
j_call: TRBJ1-2
cdr3_aa: CASSLSQGISGYTF

d_call: NA
v_call: TRBV19
j_call: TRBJ2-4
cdr3_aa: CASSIGGPLQYF

d_call: TRBD1
v_call: TRBV2
j_call: TRBJ1-5
cdr3_aa: CASTGQVSNQPQHF

d_call: TRBD1
v_call: TRBV6-5
j_call: TRBJ1-2
cdr3_aa: CASSGQGNYGYTF

d_call: TRBD2
v_call: TRBV11-2
j_call: TRBJ2-7
cdr3_aa: CASSLGTSGTYEQYF

d_call: NA
v_call: TRBV28
j_call: TRBJ2-5
cdr3_aa: CASSLSRQGQETQYF

d_call: NA
v_call: TRBV27
j_call: TRBJ2-2
cdr3_aa: CASSTGTTNTGELFF

d_call: TRBD2
v_call: TRBV15
j_call: TRBJ2-3
cdr3_aa: CATSRDSSLAGITTNTDTQYF

d_call: NA
v_call: TRBV9
j_call: TRBJ1-1
cdr3_aa: CASRRQGGGNTEAFF

d_call: TRBD2
v_call: TRBV4-1
j_call: TRBJ2-1
cdr3_aa: CASSQDRGSGGNNEQFF

d_call: TRBD1
v_call: TRBV6-5
j_call: TRBJ1-4
cdr3_aa: CATRGTGKANEKLFF

d_call: NA
v_call: TRBV21-1
j_call: TRBJ2-3
cdr3_aa: CASSSTGGWADTQYF

d_call: NA
v_call: TRBV11-2
j_call: TRBJ2-3
cdr3_aa: CASSFTASTDTQYF

d_call: TRBD1
v_call: TRBV7-9
j_call: TRBJ2-1
cdr3_aa: CASIRTGAYSYNEQFF

d_call: TRBD2
v_call: TRBV3-1/TRBV3-2
j_call: TRBJ2-3
cdr3_aa: CASSPSGITDTQYF

d_call: NA
v_call: TRBV3-1/TRBV3-2
j_call: TRBJ1-2
cdr3_aa: CASSQGISRARPVGYTF

d_call: NA
v_call: TRBV13
j_call: TRBJ1-2
cdr3_aa: CASSLGDQGYGYTF

d_call: NA
v_call: TRBV2
j_call: TRBJ2-7
cdr3_aa: CASSVEFSYEQYF

d_call: TRBD1
v_call: TRBV7-2
j_call: TRBJ1-1
cdr3_aa: CASSKGQGWTEAFF

d_call: TRBD1
v_call: TRBV15
j_call: TRBJ1-2
cdr3_aa: CATSRDRGFDGYTF

d_call: TRBD2
v_call: TRBV19
j_call: TRBJ2-1
cdr3_aa: CASSISSGGPANEQFF

d_call: NA
v_call: TRBV6-5
j_call: TRBJ1-6
cdr3_aa: CASNGGGGSPLHF

d_call: TRBD2
v_call: TRBV19
j_call: TRBJ2-1
cdr3_aa: CASSPRTSGSSYNEQFF

d_call: NA
v_call: TRBV15
j_call: TRBJ2-7
cdr3_aa: CATSRDGERQYF

d_call: NA
v_call: TRBV6-2/TRBV6-3
j_call: TRBJ2-7
cdr3_aa: CASSLTPGHTTYEQYF

d_call: TRBD2
v_call: TRBV18
j_call: TRBJ2-1
cdr3_aa: CASSPSAGVSYNEQFF

d_call: TRBD1
v_call: TRBV27
j_call: TRBJ1-2
cdr3_aa: CASGTGGARYGYTF

d_call: NA
v_call: TRBV19
j_call: TRBJ2-1
cdr3_aa: CASTLGARIYNEQFF

d_call: NA
v_call: TRBV3-1/TRBV3-2
j_call: TRBJ1-6
cdr3_aa: CASSPRGGAGRSPLHF

d_call: NA
v_call: TRBV7-2
j_call: TRBJ2-6
cdr3_aa: CASSYDGGSGANVLTF

d_call: TRBD1
v_call: TRBV29-1
j_call: TRBJ1-6
cdr3_aa: CSVRTGSYNSPLHF

d_call: NA
v_call: TRBV30
j_call: TRBJ2-5
cdr3_aa: CAWSVPIWAIQETQYF

d_call: TRBD1
v_call: TRBV28
j_call: TRBJ1-5
cdr3_aa: CASSSGPGQGAYQPQHF

d_call: TRBD2
v_call: TRBV5-6
j_call: TRBJ2-1
cdr3_aa: CASSLALAGTQFF

d_call: TRBD1
v_call: TRBV9
j_call: TRBJ2-1
cdr3_aa: CASSVGPKGAPPYNEQFF

d_call: TRBD1
v_call: TRBV10-3
j_call: TRBJ1-1
cdr3_aa: CAISEMRQGRLNTEAFF

d_call: NA
v_call: TRBV2
j_call: TRBJ2-2
cdr3_aa: CASGPRGINTGELFF

d_call: NA
v_call: TRBV7-9
j_call: TRBJ2-1
cdr3_aa: CASSFDSWSEFF

d_call: TRBD1
v_call: TRBV3-1/TRBV3-2
j_call: TRBJ2-5
cdr3_aa: CASSQEPGQGWQETQYF